This T cell receptor (beta chain) was profiled in a study of CD8 T cells in Susac syndrome. Germline CDR1 reads SGHVS; CDR2 reads FNYEAQ. The CDR3 has 16 residues. The V gene lost 5 bases and the J gene lost 0 bases, with 14 bases spanning the gap. RNA was extracted with the RNeasy kit, and a quantity of about 0.45 to 1 ug was reverse transcribed using random hexamers. TCRdb passed the immunoSEQ multiplex PCR reads through MiXCR, listing each CDR3 protein once. The sample includes approximately 130,000 distinct CDR3 sequences, under 95% of them seen just once. Sample: CD8+ T cells from PBMCs. This sequence originates from a human donor with multiple sclerosis. The rearrangement uses TRBV7-6 and TRBJ1-3; D is possibly TRBD1 (5 bases). This CDR3 reads CASSPDWGSSGNTIYF. The CDR3 nucleotides are TGTGCCAGCAGCCCGGATTGGGGGTCCTCTGGAAACACCATATATTTT.